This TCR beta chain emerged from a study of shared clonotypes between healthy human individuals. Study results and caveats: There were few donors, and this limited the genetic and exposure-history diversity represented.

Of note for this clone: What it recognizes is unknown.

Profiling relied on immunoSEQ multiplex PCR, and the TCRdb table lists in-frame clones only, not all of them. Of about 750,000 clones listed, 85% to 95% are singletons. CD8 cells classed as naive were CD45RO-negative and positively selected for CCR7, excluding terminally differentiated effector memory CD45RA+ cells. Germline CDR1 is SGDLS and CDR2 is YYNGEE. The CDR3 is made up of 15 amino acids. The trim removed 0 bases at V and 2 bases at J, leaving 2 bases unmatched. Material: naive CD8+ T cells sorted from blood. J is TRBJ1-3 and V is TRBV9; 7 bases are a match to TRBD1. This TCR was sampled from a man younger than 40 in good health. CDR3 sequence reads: CASSVGDRAGNTIYF. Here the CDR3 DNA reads TGTGCCAGCAGCGTAGGAGACAGGGCTGGAAACACCATATATTTT.